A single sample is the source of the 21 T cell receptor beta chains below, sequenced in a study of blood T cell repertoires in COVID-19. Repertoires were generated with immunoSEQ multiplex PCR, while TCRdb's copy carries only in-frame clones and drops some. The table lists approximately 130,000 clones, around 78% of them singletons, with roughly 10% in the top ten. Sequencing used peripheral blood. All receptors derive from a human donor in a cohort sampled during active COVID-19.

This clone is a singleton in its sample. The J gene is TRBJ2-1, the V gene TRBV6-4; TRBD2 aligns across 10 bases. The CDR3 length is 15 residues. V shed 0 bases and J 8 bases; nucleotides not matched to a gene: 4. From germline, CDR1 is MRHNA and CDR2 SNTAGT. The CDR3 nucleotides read TGTGCCAGCAGTGACTCACAGCGGGGGGGCCATGAGCAGTTCTTC. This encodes CASSDSQRGGHEQFF.

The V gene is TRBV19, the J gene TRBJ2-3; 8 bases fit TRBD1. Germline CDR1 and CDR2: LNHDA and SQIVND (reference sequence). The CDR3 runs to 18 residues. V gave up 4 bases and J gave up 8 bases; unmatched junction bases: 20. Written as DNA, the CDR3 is TGTGCCAGTAGTACCCGGATTGTCACAGGACAGGGACGAGTTACGCAGTATTTT. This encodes CASSTRIVTGQGRVTQYF. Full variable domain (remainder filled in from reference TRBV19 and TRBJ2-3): DGGITQSPKYLFRKEGQNVTLSCEQNLNHDAMYWYRQDPGQGLRLIYYSQIVNDFQKGDIAEGYSVSREKKESFPLTVTSAQKNPTAFYLCASSTRIVTGQGRVTQYFGPGTRLTVL.

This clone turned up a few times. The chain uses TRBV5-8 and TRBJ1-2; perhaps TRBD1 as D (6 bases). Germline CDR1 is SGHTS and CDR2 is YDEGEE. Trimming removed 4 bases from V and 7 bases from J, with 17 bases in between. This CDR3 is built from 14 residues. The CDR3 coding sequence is TGTGCCAGCAGCGCGAACAGGGATCGGGGTGGCTACACCTTC. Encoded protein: CASSANRDRGGYTF.

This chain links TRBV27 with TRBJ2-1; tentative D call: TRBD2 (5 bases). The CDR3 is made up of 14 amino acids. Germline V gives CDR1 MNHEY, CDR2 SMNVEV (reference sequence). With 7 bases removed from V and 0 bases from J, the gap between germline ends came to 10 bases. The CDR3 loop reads CASNPTSSYNEQFF. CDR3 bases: TGTGCCAGCAACCCTACTAGCTCCTACAATGAGCAGTTCTTC.

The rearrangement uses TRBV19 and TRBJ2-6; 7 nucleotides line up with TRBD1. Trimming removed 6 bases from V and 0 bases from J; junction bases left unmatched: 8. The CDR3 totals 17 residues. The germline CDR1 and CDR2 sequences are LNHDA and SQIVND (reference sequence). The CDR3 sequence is CASSWDSSLSGANVLTF. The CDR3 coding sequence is TGTGCCAGTAGCTGGGACAGTTCCCTCTCTGGGGCCAACGTCCTGACTTTC.

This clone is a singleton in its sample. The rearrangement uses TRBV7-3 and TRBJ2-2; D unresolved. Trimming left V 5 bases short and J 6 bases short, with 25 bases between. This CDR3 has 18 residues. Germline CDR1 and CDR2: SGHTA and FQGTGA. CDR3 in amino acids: CASSPSLSSPAYAGELFF. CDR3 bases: TGTGCCAGCAGCCCAAGCCTTTCGAGCCCCGCATACGCCGGGGAGCTGTTTTTT. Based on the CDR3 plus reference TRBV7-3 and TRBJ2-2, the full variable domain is GAGVSQTPSNKVTEKGKYVELRCDPISGHTALYWYRQSLGQGPEFLIYFQGTGAADDSGLPNDRFFAVRPEGSVSTLKIQRTERGDSAVYLCASSPSLSSPAYAGELFFGEGSRLTVL.

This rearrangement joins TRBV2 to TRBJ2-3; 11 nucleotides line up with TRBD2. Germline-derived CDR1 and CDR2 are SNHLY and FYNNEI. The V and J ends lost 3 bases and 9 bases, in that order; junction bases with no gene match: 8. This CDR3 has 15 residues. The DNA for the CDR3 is TGTGCCAGCAGTGACGACTTAGCGGGGGGGGGAACGCAGTATTTT. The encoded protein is CASSDDLAGGGTQYF.

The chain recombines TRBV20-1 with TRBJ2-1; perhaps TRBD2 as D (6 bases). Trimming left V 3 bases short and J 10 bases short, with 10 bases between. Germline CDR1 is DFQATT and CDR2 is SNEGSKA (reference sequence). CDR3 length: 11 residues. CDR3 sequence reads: CSARRGGEQFF. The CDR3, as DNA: TGCAGTGCTAGGCGGGGTGGGGAGCAGTTCTTC.

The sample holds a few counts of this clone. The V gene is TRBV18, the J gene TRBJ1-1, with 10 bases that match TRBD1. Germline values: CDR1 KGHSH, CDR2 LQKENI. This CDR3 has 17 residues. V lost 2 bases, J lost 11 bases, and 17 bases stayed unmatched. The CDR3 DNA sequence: TGTGCCAGCTCACCAACCATCACTTCGGGACAGGGGCCGTATGCTTTCTTT. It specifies CASSPTITSGQGPYAFF. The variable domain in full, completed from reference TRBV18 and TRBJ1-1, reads NAGVMQNPRHLVRRRGQEARLRCSPMKGHSHVYWYRQLPEEGLKFMVYLQKENIIDESGMPKERFSAEFPKEGPSILRIQQVVRGDSAAYFCASSPTITSGQGPYAFFGQGTRLTVV.

The CDR3 region is CASSIGAGQEGYTF. CDR3 DNA: TGTGCCAGTAGTATCGGCGCAGGGCAGGAAGGCTACACCTTC. The rearrangement uses TRBV19 and TRBJ1-2; D might be TRBD1 (5 bases). The length of the CDR3 is 14 residues. Trimming stripped 3 bases from V and 8 bases from J, with 16 bases between. The germline CDR1 and CDR2 sequences are LNHDA and SQIVND (reference sequence).

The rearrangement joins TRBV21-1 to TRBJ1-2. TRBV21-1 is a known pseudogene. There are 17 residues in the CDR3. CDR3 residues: CASSKGVRGGPPYGYTF. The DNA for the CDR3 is TGTGCCAGCAGCAAAGGGGTGAGGGGGGGACCTCCCTATGGCTACACCTTC.

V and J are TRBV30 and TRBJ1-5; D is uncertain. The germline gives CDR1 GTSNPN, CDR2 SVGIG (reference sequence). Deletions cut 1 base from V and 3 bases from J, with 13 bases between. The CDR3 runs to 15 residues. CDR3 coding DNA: TGTGCCTGGAGTGAGCAACGCGGGATCAATCAGCCCCAGCATTTT. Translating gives CAWSEQRGINQPQHF.

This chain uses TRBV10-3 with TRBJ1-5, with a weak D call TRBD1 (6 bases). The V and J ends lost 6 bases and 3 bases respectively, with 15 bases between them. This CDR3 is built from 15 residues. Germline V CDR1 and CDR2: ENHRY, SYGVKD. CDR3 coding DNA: TGTGCCATCAGGGGGGACACAAATTTCAATCAGCCCCAGCATTTT. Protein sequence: CAIRGDTNFNQPQHF.

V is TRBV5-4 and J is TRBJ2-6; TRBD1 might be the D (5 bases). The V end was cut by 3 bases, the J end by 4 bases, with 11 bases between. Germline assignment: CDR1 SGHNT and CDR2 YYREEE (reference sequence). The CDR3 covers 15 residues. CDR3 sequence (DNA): TGTGCCAGCAGCTCCAGGGTTGGAGGGGCCAACGTCCTGACTTTC. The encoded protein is CASSSRVGGANVLTF.

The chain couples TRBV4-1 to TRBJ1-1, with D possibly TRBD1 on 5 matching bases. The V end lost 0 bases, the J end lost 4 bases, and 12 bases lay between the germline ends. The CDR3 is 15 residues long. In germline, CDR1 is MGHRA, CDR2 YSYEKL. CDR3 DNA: TGCGCCAGCAGCCAAGAAAGGGGACTAGTCACTGAAGCTTTCTTT. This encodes CASSQERGLVTEAFF.

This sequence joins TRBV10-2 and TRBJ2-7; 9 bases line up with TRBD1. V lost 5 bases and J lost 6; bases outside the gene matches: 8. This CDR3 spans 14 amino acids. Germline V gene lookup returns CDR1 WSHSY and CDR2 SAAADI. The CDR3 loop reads CASSPGDRVAEQYF. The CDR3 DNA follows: TGCGCCAGCAGTCCAGGGGACAGGGTAGCCGAGCAGTACTTC.

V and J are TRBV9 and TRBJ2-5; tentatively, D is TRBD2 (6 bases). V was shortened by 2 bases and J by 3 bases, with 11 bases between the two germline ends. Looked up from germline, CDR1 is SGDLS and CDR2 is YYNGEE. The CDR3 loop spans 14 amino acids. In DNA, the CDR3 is TGTGCCAGCAGCGTGGGGGGAAGGGAAGAGACCCAGTACTTC. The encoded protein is CASSVGGREETQYF.

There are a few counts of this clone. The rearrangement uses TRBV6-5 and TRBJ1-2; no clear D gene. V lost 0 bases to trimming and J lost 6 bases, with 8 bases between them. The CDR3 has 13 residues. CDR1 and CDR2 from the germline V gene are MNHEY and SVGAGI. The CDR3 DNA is TGTGCCAGCAGTTACTCTCCGCGGAATGGCTACACCTTC. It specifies CASSYSPRNGYTF.

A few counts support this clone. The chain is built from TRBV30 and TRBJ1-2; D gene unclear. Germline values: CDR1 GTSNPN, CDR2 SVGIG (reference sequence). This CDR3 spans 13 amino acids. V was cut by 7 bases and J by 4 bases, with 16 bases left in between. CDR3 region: CAYSRRVSYGYTF. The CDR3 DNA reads TGTGCCTACTCAAGGAGGGTGAGCTATGGCTACACCTTC.

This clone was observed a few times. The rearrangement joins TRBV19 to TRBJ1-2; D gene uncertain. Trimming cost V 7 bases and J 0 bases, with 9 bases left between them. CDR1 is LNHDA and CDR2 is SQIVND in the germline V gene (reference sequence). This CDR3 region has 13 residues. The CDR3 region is CASTNRANYGYTF. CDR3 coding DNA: TGTGCCAGTACCAATCGAGCTAACTATGGCTACACCTTC. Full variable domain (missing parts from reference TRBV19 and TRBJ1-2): DGGITQSPKYLFRKEGQNVTLSCEQNLNHDAMYWYRQDPGQGLRLIYYSQIVNDFQKGDIAEGYSVSREKKESFPLTVTSAQKNPTAFYLCASTNRANYGYTFGSGTRLTVV.

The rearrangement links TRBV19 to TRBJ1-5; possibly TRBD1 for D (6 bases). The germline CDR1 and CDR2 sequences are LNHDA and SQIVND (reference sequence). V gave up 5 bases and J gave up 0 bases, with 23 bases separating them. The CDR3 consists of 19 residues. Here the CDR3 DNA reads TGTGCCAGTAGTGTTACACTCCCAGGGGCCAAATATAGCAATCAGCCCCAGCATTTT. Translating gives CASSVTLPGAKYSNQPQHF.